Given below is one TCR beta chain in context. This receptor's antigen is unknown. Qualities for individual bases were not recorded, and no much larger clone is one base off. This sample is drawn from a study of shared clonotypes between healthy human individuals (dated by TCRdb to 2018 to 2021). In the study overall: The cohort included three men and a couple of women between 18 and 49 years of age. For each donor, three plates each were used for CD4 naive and CD4 memory, two plates were used for CD8 naive, and one plate was used for CD8 memory. The study deeply sequenced blood TCR repertoires of five healthy adults to estimate repertoire size and the extent of clonotype sharing between individuals. To increase sequencing depth and limit assay-specific biases, different laboratories used diverse techniques to prepare libraries and sequence TCR repertoires. Between about 0.9 and 8.9 billion PBMCs per donor were obtained by leukapheresis. General conclusions and limits of the study: Sampling was limited to blood, and TCR repertoires in tissue likely differ from TCR repertoires in blood. Estimated clonotype richness was generally larger for naive than for memory subsets. Higher generation probabilities were observed for clonotypes shared by all four sorted-subset donors than for non-shared clonotypes. Incomplete sequencing was indicated by rarefaction of sorted-subset datasets, despite the large sequencing depth. Sharing across a few donors was observed for around 5% of naive CD4, over 3% of naive CD8, about 2.3% of memory CD4, and roughly 0.4% of memory CD8 clonotypes. Pairwise subsampling led to the expectation that sequencing depth would affect the degree of clonotype sharing among donors. Because the study included a small number of donors, the genetic and exposure-history diversity represented was limited.

Healthy HIV-negative adults with no recently reported acute infections or vaccinations were included as donors. Every donor was a Caucasian adult living in Nashville, Tennessee, USA. CD4+ T cells were enriched through magnetic negative selection, after which naive cells were positively selected on CD45RA and the remaining negative fraction served as the memory subset. After blood collection by leukapheresis, PBMCs were isolated using Ficoll-Histopaque density gradient centrifugation and then cryopreserved in the vapor phase of liquid nitrogen. Purity and quantity of every magnetically sorted T cell population were checked by analytical flow cytometry. Each sorted fraction had its genomic DNA isolated and then quantified by UV absorbance on a Nanodrop 2000c. Using the deep immunoSEQ assay, multiplex PCR amplified TCR CDR3 regions from genomic DNA. Extracted genomic DNA from each cell subset was spread evenly across all wells of several immunoSEQ 96-well plates, with each plate serving as a replicate. For sorted subsets, approximately 190 ng of genomic DNA, equivalent to around 31,000 T cell genomes, went into each replicate PCR. Purified libraries were quantified with a Qubit 3.0 fluorometer, sized on a Bioanalyzer 2100, and re-quantified with the KAPA Library Quantification kit. A separate single-read 150-cycle Illumina NextSeq 550 flow cell was used to sequence each immunoSEQ 96-well plate. The paper's processing steps were these. Because the immunoSEQ output included only junctional sequences and no quality scores, the filtering could not be the same as the filtering used for full-length reads. Sequences were annotated with PyIR, a Python wrapper for IgBLAST v1.9, and V/J genes and CDR3 were assigned using IMGT germline references. Reads were removed for weak V/J assignments (E-value above 1e-6), missing CDR3, stop codons, out-of-frame junctions, or ambiguous translated residues. V3J clonotypes were defined as sequences sharing an identical inferred V gene, J gene, and CDR3 amino acid sequence. The percentage overlap between two repertoires was calculated by dividing the number of shared unique clonotypes by the size of the smaller repertoire. Three approaches were used to assess repertoire richness: RTK rarefaction, the Chao1 estimator, and Recon v2.1 estimates of unobserved clonotypes. For all TCRbeta clonotypes obtained by the gDNA method from a handful of donors, generation probabilities were computed with OLGA. TCRdb retrieved this table from immuneACCESS and kept in-frame rearrangements only. Not all clones are present; in checked studies, unresolved V genes account for under half, and no reason is known for the remainder. The V and J calls and clone size are taken from that table; D and trimming were inferred from the DNA. For this sample the table gives around 1.1 million clones, of which approximately 80% were detected only once. About 0.89% of the sample is in the top ten clones.

Including cysteine and phenylalanine, the CDR3 has 14 amino acids. Here the CDR3 DNA is all that survives: 42 bases in frame from base 1. V is cut back by 6 bases and J by 3 bases, with 6 bases in the junction unmatched. Reading the germline V gene gives CDR1 MNHEY and CDR2 SVGAGI. The receptor's source is a man younger than 35 in good health. Some clones in this sample may be carry-over from other donors' samples. The sample was memory CD4+ T cells from PBMCs. This specimen's cell subset or site label, interpreted: CD45RA-negative fraction. The sequence links TRBV6-5 to TRBJ1-2, and 8 junctional nucleotides match TRBD1. The CDR3: CASRRDRWYYGYTF. Read as DNA, the sequence is TGTGCCAGCAGGAGGGACAGGTGGTACTATGGCTACACCTTC.